This T cell receptor (beta chain) was retrieved from a study of T cells after yellow fever vaccination. As TCR cDNA was made by 5'RACE template switching, a universal primer site and UMIs were added. TCRdb re-analysed the 5' RACE reads in MiXCR, keeping a single row per CDR3 protein. The data show 450,000 to 600,000 distinct CDR3 sequences, less than 15% seen once. The V gene's germline CDR1 is SGDLS and CDR2 YYNGEE. Between the trimmed V and J ends, which lost 0 bases and 5 bases, there was a span of 16 bases. The CDR3 sequence is 16 residues long. Study-level points and caveats: Subsequent booster samples again held most clones from primary vaccination (under 98% CD4, 88% CD8).

This clonotype was recorded many times. Its antigen is as yet unknown. The sequencing used PBMCs, collected on the day of the yellow fever booster vaccination. The chain couples TRBV9 to TRBJ2-3; D remains ambiguous. This sequence originates from a young man who received the YFV17D yellow fever vaccine. CDR3 sequence reads: CASSVVAQAPGDTQYF. The CDR3 DNA is TGTGCCAGCAGCGTAGTGGCTCAGGCTCCGGGAGATACGCAGTATTTT.